This T cell receptor beta chain is from a study of cytomegalovirus exposure and HLA in healthy donors. This CDR3 region has 17 residues. Germline trimming cut 2 bases from V and 4 bases from J; bases unmatched to any gene: 9. Germline V gene data show CDR1 as WSHSY and CDR2 as SAAADI. Study outcomes and limitations: Certain indistinguishable V segments, among them TRBV6-2 and TRBV6-3, were excluded.

On this clone: Its antigen is undetermined.

Primers for the PCR totalled 60 Vbeta and 13 Jbeta. The data were produced by immunoSEQ multiplex PCR, yet TCRdb's version contains in-frame clones alone and is incomplete. The sample has approximately 180,000 clones, about an eighth seen once. The sample comprised PBMCs. This sequence joins TRBV10-2 and TRBJ1-3, with 9 nucleotides matching TRBD1. This TCR was recovered from a man over 45 in good health and CMV-seropositive. For the CDR3, the DNA is TGCGCCAGCAGTGAGAACTCCGGGACAGGGATCGGAAACACCATATATTTT. Translating gives CASSENSGTGIGNTIYF.